This TCR beta chain emerged from a study of OX40 agonist ivuxolimab in advanced cancers. Study at large: Ivuxolimab was administered intravenously to patients at 0.01 to 10 mg/kg every 2 weeks. Averaging approximately 60 years in age, with a range of 23 to 79, the cohort was about 83% male.

V was trimmed by 4 bases and J by 5 bases, leaving 17 bases between them. The CDR3 spans 15 residues. Germline values: CDR1 MGHDK, CDR2 SYGVNS. This clone appeared a few times. The antigen is not known. Study-level points and caveats: No determination was made of the antigen specificity of the expanded peripheral T cells. Both blood CD4+ and CD8+ T cells showed clonal growth by week 6 at 0.1 to 3.0 mg/kg.

The protocol was immunoSEQ multiplex PCR, while the TCRdb copy is restricted to in-frame clones and leaves out a portion. This sample has 69,000 or so clones; over 65% occur once, and the top ten carry about 6.3%. This clonotype originated in an adult with an advanced solid tumor such as melanoma, head and neck, liver or kidney cancer. The input for sequencing was CD4+ or CD8+ T cells sorted from blood, taken in a trial of the OX40 agonist ivuxolimab. This chain joins TRBV25-1 and TRBJ2-5; no firm D call. CDR3: CASSAYSGPRETQYF. CDR3 sequence (DNA): TGTGCCAGCAGTGCCTATTCCGGGCCACGGGAGACCCAGTACTTC.